At least ten counts were recorded for the clone carrying this TCR beta chain. Antigen: not known. The second PCR ran about 6 to 12 cycles with a sample-barcoded 5' primer and J-beta primers. Every cDNA molecule carried a tag from a template-switch adaptor bearing 12 random nucleotides. In TCRdb, the 5' RACE reads were re-called with MiXCR into one record per CDR3 protein. There are some 1.7 million distinct CDR3 sequences in the sample; 28% occur only once, and about 7.7% lies in the top ten. Each donor gave roughly 9.2 milliliters of peripheral blood. At least 7 million PBMCs were isolated per sample. These data originate in a study of blood T cells in healthy people across ages. Findings of the study overall: Older age went with lower TCR beta diversity per million T cells, in a roughly linear way.

This CDR3 region has 11 residues. The germline CDR1 and CDR2 sequences are MNHEY and SVGAGI. Deletions cut 8 bases from V and 2 bases from J, with 6 bases between. The sequence derives from a woman aged 25 to 39 in good health. V is TRBV6-5 and J is TRBJ1-2, with D uncertain. Sequenced material: blood. CDR3 sequence (DNA): TGTGCCAGCCGCCAAAACTATGGCTACACCTTC. Protein product: CASRQNYGYTF.